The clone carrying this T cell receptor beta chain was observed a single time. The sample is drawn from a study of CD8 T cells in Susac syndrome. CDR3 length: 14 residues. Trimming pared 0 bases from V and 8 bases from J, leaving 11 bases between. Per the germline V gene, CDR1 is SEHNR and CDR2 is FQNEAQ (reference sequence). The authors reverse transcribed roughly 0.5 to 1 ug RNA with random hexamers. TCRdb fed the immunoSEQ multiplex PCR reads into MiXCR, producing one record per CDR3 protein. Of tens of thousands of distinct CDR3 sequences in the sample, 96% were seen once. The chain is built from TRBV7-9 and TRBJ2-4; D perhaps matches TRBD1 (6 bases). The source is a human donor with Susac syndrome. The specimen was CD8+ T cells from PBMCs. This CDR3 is CASSLALGGDIQYF. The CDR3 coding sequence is TGTGCCAGCAGCTTAGCGTTAGGGGGAGACATTCAGTACTTC.